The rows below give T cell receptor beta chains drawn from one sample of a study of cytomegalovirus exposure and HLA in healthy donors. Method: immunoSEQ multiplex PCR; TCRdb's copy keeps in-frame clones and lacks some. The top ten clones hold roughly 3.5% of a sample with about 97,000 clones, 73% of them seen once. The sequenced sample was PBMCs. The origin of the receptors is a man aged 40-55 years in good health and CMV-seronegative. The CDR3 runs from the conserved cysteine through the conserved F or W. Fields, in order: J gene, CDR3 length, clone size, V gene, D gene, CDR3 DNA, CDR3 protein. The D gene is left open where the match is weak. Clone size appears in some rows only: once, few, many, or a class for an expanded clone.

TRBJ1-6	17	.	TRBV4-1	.	TGCGCCAGCAGCCCCCTGGGAAGGGGAAAGGGAGGGTCACCCCTCCACTTT	CASSPLGRGKGGSPLHF
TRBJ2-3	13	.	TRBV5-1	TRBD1	TGCGCCAGCGCGACAGGGACCACAGATACGCAGTATTTT	CASATGTTDTQYF
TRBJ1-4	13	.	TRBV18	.	TGTGCCAGCTCACTACAGTTTAATGAAAAACTGTTTTTT	CASSLQFNEKLFF
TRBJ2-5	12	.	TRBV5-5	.	TGTGCCAGCAGCTTGTCCCCCCTGACCCAGTACTTC	CASSLSPLTQYF
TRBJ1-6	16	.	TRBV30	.	TGTGCCTGGAGCATGGACCCACCGGGGGGGATTTCACCCCTCCACTTT	CAWSMDPPGGISPLHF
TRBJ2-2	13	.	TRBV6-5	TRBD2	TGTGCCAGCTCCGGGGGGGTCACCGGTAGGCTGTTTTTT	CASSGGVTGRLFF
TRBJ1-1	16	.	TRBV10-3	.	TGTGCCATCAGTGATTTTGACAGGTCCATGAACACTGAAGCTTTCTTT	CAISDFDRSMNTEAFF
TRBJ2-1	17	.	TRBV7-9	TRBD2	TGTGCCAGCAGCTCCCCTTTTAGCGGGGGGGCCAGGGATGAGCAGTTCTTC	CASSSPFSGGARDEQFF
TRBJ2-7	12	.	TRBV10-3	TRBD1	TGTGCCATCGGACAGGGGGCCTACGAGCAGTACTTC	CAIGQGAYEQYF
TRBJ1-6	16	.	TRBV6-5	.	TGTGCCAGCAGTTACTCACCGAGCTCCTATAATTCACCCCTCCACTTT	CASSYSPSSYNSPLHF
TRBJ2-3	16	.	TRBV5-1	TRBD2	TGCGCCAGCAGCGAGAGACTAGCGGGAGGGCAAGATACGCAGTATTTT	CASSERLAGGQDTQYF
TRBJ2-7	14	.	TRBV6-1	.	TGTGCCAGCAGTCCAAGCCCCATCTACTACGAGCAGTACTTC	CASSPSPIYYEQYF
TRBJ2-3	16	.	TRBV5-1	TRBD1	TGCGCCAGCAGCTTATGGACAGGGAAAAACACAGATACGCAGTATTTT	CASSLWTGKNTDTQYF
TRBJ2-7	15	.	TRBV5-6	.	TGTGCCAGCAGCTTGTCCGACAGGCCGGGTCCCGTCTGGTACTTC	CASSLSDRPGPVWYF
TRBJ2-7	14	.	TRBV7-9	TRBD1	TGTGCCAGCAGCCTTCGGGACAGGGAATACGAGCAGTACTTC	CASSLRDREYEQYF
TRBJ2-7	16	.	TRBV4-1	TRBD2	TGCGCCAGCAGCCAAGACAGGACTAGCGGGGTCGGCGAGCAGTACTTC	CASSQDRTSGVGEQYF
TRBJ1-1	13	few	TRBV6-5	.	TGTGCCAGCAGTTACGCGGGGTGGACTGAAGCTTTCTTT	CASSYAGWTEAFF
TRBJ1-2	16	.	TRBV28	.	TGTGCCAGCAGTTTAGGTTCGGGGAGGGGGTTATATGGCTACACCTTC	CASSLGSGRGLYGYTF
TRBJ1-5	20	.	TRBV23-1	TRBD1	TGCGCCAGCAGTCAATCTCTGGAGGGGGCGGAGGCCGTTGGAAATCAGCCCCAGCATTTT	CASSQSLEGAEAVGNQPQHF
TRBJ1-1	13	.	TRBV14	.	TGTGCCAGCAGCCAAGACATGAACACTGAAGCTTTCTTT	CASSQDMNTEAFF
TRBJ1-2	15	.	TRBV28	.	TGTGCCAGCAGTTTAGTTTCCAGGACATTCTATGGCTACACCTTC	CASSLVSRTFYGYTF
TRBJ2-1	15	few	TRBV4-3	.	TGCGCCAGCAGCCAAGAGACTAGACCATACAATGAGCAGTTCTTC	CASSQETRPYNEQFF
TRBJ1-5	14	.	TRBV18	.	TGTGCCAGCTCCACCCTGGGGGCGAATCAGCCCCAGCATTTT	CASSTLGANQPQHF
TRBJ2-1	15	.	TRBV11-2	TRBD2	TGTGCCAGCACCTATATAGCGGGGGGAGGGAATGAGCAGTTCTTC	CASTYIAGGGNEQFF
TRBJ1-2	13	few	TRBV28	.	TGTGCCAGCAGTTTGCCTAGAACCTTTGGCTACACCTTC	CASSLPRTFGYTF
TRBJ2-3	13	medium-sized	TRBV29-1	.	TGCAGCAGCACCGGGATCCGCACAGATACGCAGTATTTT	CSSTGIRTDTQYF
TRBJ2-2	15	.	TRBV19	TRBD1	TGTGCCAGTAGTATGGTAAGGGACAGGACCGGGGAGCTGTTTTTT	CASSMVRDRTGELFF
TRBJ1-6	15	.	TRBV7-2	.	TGTGCCAGCAGCTTGGGGCACCCCGCCCCTTCACCCCTCCACTTT	CASSLGHPAPSPLHF
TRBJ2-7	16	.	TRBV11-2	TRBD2	TGTGCCAGCAGCCAGCTCAGGGGACTAGCGTACTACGAGCAGTACTTC	CASSQLRGLAYYEQYF
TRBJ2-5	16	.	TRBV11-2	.	TGTGCCAGCAGCTTAGGCGGGACTCGCAGTTCCGAGACCCAGTACTTC	CASSLGGTRSSETQYF
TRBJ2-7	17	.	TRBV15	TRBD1	TGTGCCACCAGCAGAGCCGGACAGGGGGCCCTCTCCTACGAGCAGTACTTC	CATSRAGQGALSYEQYF
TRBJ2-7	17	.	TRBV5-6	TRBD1	TGTGCCAGCAGCTTGGTGCTAGGACAGGGACGGTCCTACGAGCAGTACTTC	CASSLVLGQGRSYEQYF
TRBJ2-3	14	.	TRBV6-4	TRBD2	TGTGCCAGCAGTTCGGGGGGGCCTTTAGATACGCAGTATTTT	CASSSGGPLDTQYF
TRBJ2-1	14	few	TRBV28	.	TGTGCCAGCAGTACCCGGGTCCAAGGCAATGAGCAGTTCTTC	CASSTRVQGNEQFF
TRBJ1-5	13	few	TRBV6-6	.	TGTGCCAGCAGTAATTCAGGGGACCAGCCCCAGCATTTT	CASSNSGDQPQHF
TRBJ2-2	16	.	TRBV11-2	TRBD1	TGTGCCAGCAGCTTAAGGACAGGGGGCCGGACCGGGGAGCTGTTTTTT	CASSLRTGGRTGELFF
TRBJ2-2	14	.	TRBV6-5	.	TGTGCCAGCAGACTCCCAACGAACACCGGGGAGCTGTTTTTT	CASRLPTNTGELFF
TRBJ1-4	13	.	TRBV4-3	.	TGCGCCAGCAGCCAAGAGCGGGACGCCTCCATGTTTTTT	CASSQERDASMFF
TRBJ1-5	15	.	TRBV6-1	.	TGTGCCAGCAGGCATATGAACAGGGACGATCAGCCCCAGCATTTT	CASRHMNRDDQPQHF
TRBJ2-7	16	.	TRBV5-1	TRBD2	TGCGCCAGCAGCGTCGGGACTAGCGGGGCCTCCTACGAGCAGTACTTC	CASSVGTSGASYEQYF
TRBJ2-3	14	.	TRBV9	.	TGTGCCAGCAGCCCCGGACTTACCACAGATACGCAGTATTTT	CASSPGLTTDTQYF
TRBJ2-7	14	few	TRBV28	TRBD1	TGTGCCAGCAGTTCCGGGACAGGGGTTCACGAGCAGTACTTC	CASSSGTGVHEQYF
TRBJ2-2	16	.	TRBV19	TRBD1	TGTGCCAGTAGTAGGGACAGGAAACGGAACACCGGGGAGCTGTTTTTT	CASSRDRKRNTGELFF
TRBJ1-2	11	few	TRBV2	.	TGTGCCAGCGGCCGCGAGGATGGCTACACCTTC	CASGREDGYTF
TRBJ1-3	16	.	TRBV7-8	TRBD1	TGTGCCAGCAGCTTAGGGACAGGTCGAACTGGAAACACCATATATTTT	CASSLGTGRTGNTIYF
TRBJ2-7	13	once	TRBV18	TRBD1	TGTGCCAGCTCACCACGAACAGGGGACGAGCAGTACTTC	CASSPRTGDEQYF
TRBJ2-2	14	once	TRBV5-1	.	TGCGCCAGCAGCTTGGAACTAGCCGCCGGGGAGCTGTTTTTT	CASSLELAAGELFF
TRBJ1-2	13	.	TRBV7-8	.	TGTGCCAGCACACCGGGAGGGGCCTATGGCTACACCTTC	CASTPGGAYGYTF
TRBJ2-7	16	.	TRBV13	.	TGTGCCAGCAGCTTAGGTATGTGGGGGGTCTCCTACGAGCAGTACTTC	CASSLGMWGVSYEQYF
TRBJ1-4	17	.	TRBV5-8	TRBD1	TGTGCCAGCAGCCAGGGACAGGGATATGGTCTTGGTGAAAAACTGTTTTTT	CASSQGQGYGLGEKLFF
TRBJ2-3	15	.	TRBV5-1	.	TGCGCCAGCAGCTTGAGCCAGGTACGCACAGATACGCAGTATTTT	CASSLSQVRTDTQYF
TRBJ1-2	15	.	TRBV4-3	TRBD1	TGCGCCAGCAGCCGGGACGGGACAGCTTTCTATGGCTACACCTTC	CASSRDGTAFYGYTF
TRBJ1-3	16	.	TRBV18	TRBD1	TGTGCCAGCTCACCCATCGGACAGGGGGCACGAAACACCATATATTTT	CASSPIGQGARNTIYF
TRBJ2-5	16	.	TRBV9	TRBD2	TGTGCCAGCAGCCCTTCCCCCAGAGGGAGGGGAGAGACCCAGTACTTC	CASSPSPRGRGETQYF
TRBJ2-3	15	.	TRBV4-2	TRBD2	TGTGCCAGCAGCCGGACGGGGGGGCGCACAGATACGCAGTATTTT	CASSRTGGRTDTQYF
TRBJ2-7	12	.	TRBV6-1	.	TGTGCCAGCGGCCTCGGGGGTGGCGAGCAGTACTTC	CASGLGGGEQYF
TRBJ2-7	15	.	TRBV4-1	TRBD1	TGCGCCAGCAGCACGCGGGACAGGGCAGCCTACGAGCAGTACTTC	CASSTRDRAAYEQYF
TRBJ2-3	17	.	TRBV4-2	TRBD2	TGTGCCAGCAGCACCCGTAGCGGGGGTAAATTCACAGATACGCAGTATTTT	CASSTRSGGKFTDTQYF
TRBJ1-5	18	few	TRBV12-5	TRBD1	TGTGCTAGTGGTTTGTTCAGGGGGCCCCGAAATAGCAATCAGCCCCAGCATTTT	CASGLFRGPRNSNQPQHF